The subject of this entry is one T cell receptor (beta chain). This clonotype has a count of ten or more. There is no known antigen for this receptor. Base quality data are lacking; no much larger clone is found one base away. Libraries were built with PCR. This sample was sequenced with an Illumina HiSeq 2500. To normalize quantification of the TCRbeta repertoire, the TCR libraries were built with molecular barcoding that relied on unique molecular identifiers. The public sequencing data were trimmed at Q25 with fastp and processed into clonotypes with MiXCR by TCRdb, which kept only in-frame beta chains. Each entry merges the rows of one CDR3 protein and shows their most common DNA and genes. This sample gives around 64,000 distinct CDR3 sequences in total; about a tenth of them show up just once. Roughly 13% of the sample belongs to the ten largest clones. There are 15 amino acids in the CDR3, from cysteine to phenylalanine inclusive. Just the 45-base CDR3 DNA is kept, in frame starting at base 1. CDR1 and CDR2, per the germline V gene, are SNHLY and FYNNEI. Trimming removed 0 bases from V and 2 bases from J, leaving 8 bases between the germline ends.

This specimen belongs to a study of T-cell reconstitution after alpha-beta-depleted transplantation in children (dated by TCRdb to about 2016). Some background on the complete study: T-cell immune reconstitution after TCRalphabeta/CD19-depleted allogeneic hematopoietic cell transplantation in children was quantitatively tracked in the study by means of TCR repertoire profiling.

Per the publication, the treatment or condition label means: allogeneic hematopoietic cell transplantation with graft depleted of TCRalphabeta T cells and CD19 B cells. The children who served as transplant recipients had been given grafts of TCRalphabeta/CD19-depleted allogeneic hematopoietic cells. Overall study results and their limits: About two months after transplant, the apparently early recovery of alphabetaT-cell counts reportedly depended on just several hundred clones that had expanded rapidly and came from non-depleted graft cells. Hyperexpanded clone frequencies declined over subsequent months; after one year, T-cell counts and TCRbeta diversity were mostly attributed to newly produced T cells. In some patients, high TCRbeta diversity at day 60 was attributed to recipient T cells and intrathymic progenitors that had survived conditioning.

The sequence came from a boy aged 5-17 years with acute myeloid leukemia, due to receive a stem cell transplant. The chain joins TRBV2 to TRBJ1-5; the D gene is perhaps TRBD1, on 5 matching bases. The material sequenced was PBMCs, taken before TCRalphabeta/CD19-depleted stem cell transplant. CDR3 reads: CASSEAGRGNQPQHF. The DNA sequence is given as TGTGCCAGCAGTGAAGCGGGGCGCGGCAATCAGCCCCAGCATTTT.